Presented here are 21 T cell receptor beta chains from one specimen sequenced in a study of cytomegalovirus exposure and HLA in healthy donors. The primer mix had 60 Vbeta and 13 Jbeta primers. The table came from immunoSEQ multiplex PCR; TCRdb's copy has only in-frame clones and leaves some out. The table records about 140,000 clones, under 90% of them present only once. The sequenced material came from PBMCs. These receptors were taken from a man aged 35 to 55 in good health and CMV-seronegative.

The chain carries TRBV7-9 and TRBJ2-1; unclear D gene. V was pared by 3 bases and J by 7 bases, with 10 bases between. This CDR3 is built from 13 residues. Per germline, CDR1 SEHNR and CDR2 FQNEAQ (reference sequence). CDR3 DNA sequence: TGTGCCAGCAGCTTCGCGCTATTTAATGAGCAGTTCTTC. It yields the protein CASSFALFNEQFF.

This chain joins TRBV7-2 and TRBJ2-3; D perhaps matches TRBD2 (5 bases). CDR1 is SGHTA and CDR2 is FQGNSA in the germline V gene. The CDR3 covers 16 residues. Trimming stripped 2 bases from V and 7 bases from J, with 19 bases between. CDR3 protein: CASSLRLSSSTNTQYF. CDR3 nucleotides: TGTGCCAGCAGCTTACGACTATCTTCTAGTACAAATACGCAGTATTTT.

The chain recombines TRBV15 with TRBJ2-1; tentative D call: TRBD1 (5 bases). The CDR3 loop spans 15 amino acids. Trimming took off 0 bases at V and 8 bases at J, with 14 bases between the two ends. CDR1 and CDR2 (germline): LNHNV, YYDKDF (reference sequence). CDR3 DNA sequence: TGTGCCACCAGCAGAGAAGGGCAGGGTTTGTATGAGCAGTTCTTC. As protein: CATSREGQGLYEQFF.

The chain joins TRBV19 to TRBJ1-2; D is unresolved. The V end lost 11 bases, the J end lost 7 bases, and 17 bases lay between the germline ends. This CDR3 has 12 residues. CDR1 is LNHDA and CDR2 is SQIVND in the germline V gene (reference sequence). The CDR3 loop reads CALYGGGFGYTF. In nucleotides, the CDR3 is TGTGCCCTATATGGAGGCGGCTTTGGCTACACCTTC.

The CDR3 region has the DNA TGCAGCGTTGTAAAGGGGGTAGCCAAAAACATTCAGTACTTC. It codes for CSVVKGVAKNIQYF. The chain has TRBV29-1 and TRBJ2-4; D is possibly TRBD1 (6 bases). V was pared by 4 bases and J by 0 bases, with 10 bases between. The germline V gene encodes CDR1 SQVTM and CDR2 ANQGSEA. The CDR3 is 14 residues long. Looking up the rest from reference TRBV29-1 and TRBJ2-4 gives the full variable domain: SAVISQKPSRDICQRGTSLTIQCQVDSQVTMMFWYRQQPGQSLTLIATANQGSEATYESGFVIDKFPISRPNLTFSTLTVSNMSPEDSSIYLCSVVKGVAKNIQYFGAGTRLSVL.

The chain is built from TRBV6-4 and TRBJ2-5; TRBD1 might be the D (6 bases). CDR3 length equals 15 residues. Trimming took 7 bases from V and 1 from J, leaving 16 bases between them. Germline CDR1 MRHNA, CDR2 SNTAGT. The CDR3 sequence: CASNPLHRAQETQYF. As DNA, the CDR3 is TGTGCCAGCAACCCTTTGCACAGGGCCCAAGAGACCCAGTACTTC.

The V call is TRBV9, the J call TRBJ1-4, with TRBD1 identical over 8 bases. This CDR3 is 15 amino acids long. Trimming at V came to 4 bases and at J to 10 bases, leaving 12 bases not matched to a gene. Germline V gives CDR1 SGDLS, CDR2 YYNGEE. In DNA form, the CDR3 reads TGTGCCAGCAGCCCGAGCGGAGACAGGGGCGCAAAACTGTTTTTT. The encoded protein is CASSPSGDRGAKLFF.

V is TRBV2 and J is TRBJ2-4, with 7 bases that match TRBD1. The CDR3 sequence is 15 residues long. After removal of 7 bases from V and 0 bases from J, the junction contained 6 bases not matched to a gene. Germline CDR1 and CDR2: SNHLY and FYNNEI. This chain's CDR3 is CASILDRAAKNIQYF. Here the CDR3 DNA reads TGTGCCAGCATCCTTGACAGGGCAGCCAAAAACATTCAGTACTTC.

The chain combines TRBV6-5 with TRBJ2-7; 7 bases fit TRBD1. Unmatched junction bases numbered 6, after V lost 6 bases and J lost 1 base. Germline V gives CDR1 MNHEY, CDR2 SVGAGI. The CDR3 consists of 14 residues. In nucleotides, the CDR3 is TGTGCCAGCAGCCGCTGGACAGGTTCCTACGAGCAGTACTTC. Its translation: CASSRWTGSYEQYF.

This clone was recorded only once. CDR3 nucleotide sequence: TGTGCCAGCAGCGGGACAGGAGGACTTTACGAGCAGTACTTC. It translates to CASSGTGGLYEQYF. The chain joins TRBV2 to TRBJ2-7, with TRBD1 identical over 8 bases. This CDR3 contains 14 residues. Germline-derived CDR1 and CDR2 are SNHLY and FYNNEI. V was pared by 6 bases and J by 4 bases, with 8 bases of the junction left unmatched. Full variable domain (missing parts from reference TRBV2 and TRBJ2-7): EPEVTQTPSHQVTQMGQEVILRCVPISNHLYFYWYRQILGQKVEFLVSFYNNEISEKSEIFDDQFSVERPDGSNFTLKIRSTKLEDSAMYFCASSGTGGLYEQYFGPGTRLTVT.

CDR3 sequence (DNA): TGTGCCAGCAGTTTATCGACAGATCGAGGCTACACCTTC. Its protein product is CASSLSTDRGYTF. The chain carries TRBV27 and TRBJ1-2; D may be TRBD1 (5 bases). CDR1 is MNHEY and CDR2 is SMNVEV in the germline V gene (reference sequence). The CDR3 runs 13 residues. Trimming removed 0 bases from V and 8 bases from J, with 10 bases in between.

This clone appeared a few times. The CDR3 region has the DNA TGTGCCAGCAGCTTGGTGGGGCGCCAGGAGCTGTTTTTT. Amino acids: CASSLVGRQELFF. The rearrangement links TRBV5-6 to TRBJ2-2; D perhaps matches TRBD1 (5 bases). Germline-derived CDR1 and CDR2 are SGHDT and YYEEEE. There are 13 residues in the CDR3. V was shortened by 0 bases and J by 10 bases, with 10 bases between the two germline ends.

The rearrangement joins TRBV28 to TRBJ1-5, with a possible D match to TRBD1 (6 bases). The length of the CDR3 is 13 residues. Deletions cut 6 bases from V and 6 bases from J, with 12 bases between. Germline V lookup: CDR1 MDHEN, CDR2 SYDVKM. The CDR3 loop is CASRPTGTQPQHF. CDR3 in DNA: TGTGCCAGCAGGCCCACAGGGACTCAGCCCCAGCATTTT. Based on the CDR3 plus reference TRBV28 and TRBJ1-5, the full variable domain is DVKVTQSSRYLVKRTGEKVFLECVQDMDHENMFWYRQDPGLGLRLIYFSYDVKMKEKGDIPEGYSVSREKKERFSLILESASTNQTSMYLCASRPTGTQPQHFGDGTRLSIL.

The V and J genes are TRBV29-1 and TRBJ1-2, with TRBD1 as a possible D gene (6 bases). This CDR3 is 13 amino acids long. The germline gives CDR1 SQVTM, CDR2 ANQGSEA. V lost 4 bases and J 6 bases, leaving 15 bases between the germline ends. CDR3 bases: TGCAGCGTTGTCGGTCCAGGGGCCGATGGCTACACCTTC. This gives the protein CSVVGPGADGYTF.

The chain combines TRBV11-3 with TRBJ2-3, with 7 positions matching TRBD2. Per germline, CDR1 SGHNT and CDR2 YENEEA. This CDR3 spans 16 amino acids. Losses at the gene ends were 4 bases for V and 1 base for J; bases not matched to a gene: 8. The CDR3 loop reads CASSSTTSFRTDTQYF. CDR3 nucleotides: TGTGCCAGCAGCTCGACGACTAGCTTCCGCACAGATACGCAGTATTTT.

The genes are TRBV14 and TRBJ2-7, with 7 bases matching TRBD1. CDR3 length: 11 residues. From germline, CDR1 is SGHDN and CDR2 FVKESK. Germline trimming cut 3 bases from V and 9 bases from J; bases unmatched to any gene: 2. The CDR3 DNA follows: TGTGCCAGCAGCCAGGGACAGACGCAGTACTTC. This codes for CASSQGQTQYF.

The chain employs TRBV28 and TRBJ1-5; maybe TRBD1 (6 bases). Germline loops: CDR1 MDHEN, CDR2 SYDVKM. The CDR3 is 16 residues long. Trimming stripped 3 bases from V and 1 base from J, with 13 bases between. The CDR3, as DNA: TGTGCCAGCAGTTTTCGCAGGGGTGAAAGCAATCAGCCCCAGCATTTT. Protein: CASSFRRGESNQPQHF.

This chain's CDR3 is CARGLAGVETQYF. The CDR3 DNA follows: TGTGCCAGGGGACTAGCGGGGGTAGAGACCCAGTACTTC. V gene TRBV2 combines with J gene TRBJ2-7; 14 nucleotides match TRBD2. Near its end, the DNA agrees better with TRBJ2-5, so the J call may be wrong. The CDR3 sequence is 13 residues long. CDR1 is SNHLY, CDR2 FYNNEI, per germline.

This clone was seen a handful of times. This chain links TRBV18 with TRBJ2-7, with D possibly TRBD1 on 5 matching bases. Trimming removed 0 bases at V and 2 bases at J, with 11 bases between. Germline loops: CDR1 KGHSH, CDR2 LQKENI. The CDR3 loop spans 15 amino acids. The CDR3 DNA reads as TGTGCCAGCTCACCACCGGTCCGGACAACCTACGAGCAGTACTTC. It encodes CASSPPVRTTYEQYF.

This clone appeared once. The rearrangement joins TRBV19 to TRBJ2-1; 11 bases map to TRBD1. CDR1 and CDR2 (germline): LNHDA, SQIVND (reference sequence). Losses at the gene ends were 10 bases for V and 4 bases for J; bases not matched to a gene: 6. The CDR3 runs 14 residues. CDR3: CATLDRGLYNEQFF. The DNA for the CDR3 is TGTGCCACCCTGGACAGGGGGCTTTACAATGAGCAGTTCTTC.

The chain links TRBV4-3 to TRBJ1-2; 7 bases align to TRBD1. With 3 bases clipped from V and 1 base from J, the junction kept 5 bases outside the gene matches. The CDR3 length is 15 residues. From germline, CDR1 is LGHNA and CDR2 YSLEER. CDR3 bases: TGCGCCAGCAGCCATGTAGACAGGGTTAACTATGGCTACACCTTC. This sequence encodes CASSHVDRVNYGYTF.